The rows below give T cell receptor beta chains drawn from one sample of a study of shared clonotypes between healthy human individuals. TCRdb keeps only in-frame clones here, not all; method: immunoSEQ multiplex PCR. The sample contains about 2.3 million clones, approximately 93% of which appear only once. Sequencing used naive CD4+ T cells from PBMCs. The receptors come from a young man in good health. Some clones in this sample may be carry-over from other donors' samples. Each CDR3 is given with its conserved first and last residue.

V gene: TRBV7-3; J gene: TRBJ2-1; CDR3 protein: CASSLFPSGSGTYNEQFF
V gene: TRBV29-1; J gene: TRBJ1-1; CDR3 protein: CSIIHPNTEAFF
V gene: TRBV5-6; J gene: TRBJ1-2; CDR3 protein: CASSTTGTGNYGYTF
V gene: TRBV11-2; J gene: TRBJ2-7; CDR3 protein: CASSPAPDLAYEQYF
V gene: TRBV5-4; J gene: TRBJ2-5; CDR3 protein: CASSLLVWQETQYF
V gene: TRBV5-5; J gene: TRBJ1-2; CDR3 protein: CASSLAGQTAYGYTF
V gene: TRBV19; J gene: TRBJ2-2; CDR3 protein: CASRPANTGELFF
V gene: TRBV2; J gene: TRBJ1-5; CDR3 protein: CASKAGGGQPQHF
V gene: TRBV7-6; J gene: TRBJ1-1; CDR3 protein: CASSSLGTELFF
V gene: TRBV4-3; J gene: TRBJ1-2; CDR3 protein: CASSQDRSQGANYGYTF
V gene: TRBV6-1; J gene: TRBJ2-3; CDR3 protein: CASSEVFIGHAPDTQYF
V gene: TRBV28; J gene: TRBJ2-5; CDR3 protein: CASRLTRGQGNAETQYF
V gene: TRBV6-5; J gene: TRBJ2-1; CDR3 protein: CASTPLAGSYNEQFF
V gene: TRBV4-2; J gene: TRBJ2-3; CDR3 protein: CASSQVFSGSRLGTDTQYF
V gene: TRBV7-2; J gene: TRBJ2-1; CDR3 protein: CASSLATDYNEQFF
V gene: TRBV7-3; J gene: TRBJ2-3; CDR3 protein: CASSRDSLSTQYF
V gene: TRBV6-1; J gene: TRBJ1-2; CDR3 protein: CASRKGQGVYGYTF
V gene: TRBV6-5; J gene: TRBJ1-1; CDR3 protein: CASSYQAGTAFF
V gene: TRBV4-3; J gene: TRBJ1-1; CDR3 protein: CASSQGPGVTGTEAFF
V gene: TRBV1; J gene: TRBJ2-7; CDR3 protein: CTSSQGRHEQYF
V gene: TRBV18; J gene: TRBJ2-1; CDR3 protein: CASSPGSGSLWEQFF
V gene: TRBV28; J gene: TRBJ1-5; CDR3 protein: CASLRTGTMQPQHF
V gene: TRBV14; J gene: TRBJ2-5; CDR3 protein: CASSPVTAVQETQYF
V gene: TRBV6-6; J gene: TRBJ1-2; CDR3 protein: CASTPGTVTYGYTF
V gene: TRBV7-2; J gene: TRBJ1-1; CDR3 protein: CAIILNTEAFF
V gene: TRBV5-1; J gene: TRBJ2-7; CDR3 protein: CASSLDGSYEQYF
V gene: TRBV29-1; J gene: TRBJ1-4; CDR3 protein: CSARTDSNEKLFF
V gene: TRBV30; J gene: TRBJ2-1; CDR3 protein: CAWSRNEQFF
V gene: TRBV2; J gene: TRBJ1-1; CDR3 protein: CASSEVILNTEAFF
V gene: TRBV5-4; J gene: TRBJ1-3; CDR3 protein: CASSLGTGAGNTIYF
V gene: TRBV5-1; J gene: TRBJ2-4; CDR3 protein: CASSLVQGNGDIQYF
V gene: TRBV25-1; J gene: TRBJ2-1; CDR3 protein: CASSESGRLGRSEQFF
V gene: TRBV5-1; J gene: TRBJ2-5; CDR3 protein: CASSLVGFLGETQYF
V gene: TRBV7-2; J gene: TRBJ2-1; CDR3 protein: CASSLAPGTGAYNEQFF
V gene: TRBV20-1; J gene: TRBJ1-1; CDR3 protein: CSADRAGAFF
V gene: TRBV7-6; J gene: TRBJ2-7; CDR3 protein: CASSLAWGDGFSYEQYF
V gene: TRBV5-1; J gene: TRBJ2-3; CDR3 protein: CASSQPDSTDTQYF
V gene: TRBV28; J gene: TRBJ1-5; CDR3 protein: CASSSGQGLNQPQHF
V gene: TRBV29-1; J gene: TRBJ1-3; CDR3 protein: CSVDGLGNTIYF
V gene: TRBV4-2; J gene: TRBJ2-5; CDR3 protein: CASSQDAAGGWETQYF
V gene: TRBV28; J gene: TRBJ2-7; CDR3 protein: CASSSGSSYEQYF
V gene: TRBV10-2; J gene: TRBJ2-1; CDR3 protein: CASSRERTDSYNEQFF
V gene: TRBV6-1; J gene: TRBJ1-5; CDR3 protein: CASSEHDRGNQPQHF
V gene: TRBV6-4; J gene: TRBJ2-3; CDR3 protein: CASSDSPWADTQYF
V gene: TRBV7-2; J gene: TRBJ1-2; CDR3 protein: CASSLTSLGGHGYTF
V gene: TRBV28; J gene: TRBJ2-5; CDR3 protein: CASSLDRPQWGERQETQYF
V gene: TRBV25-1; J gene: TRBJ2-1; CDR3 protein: CASSERSSSYNEQFF
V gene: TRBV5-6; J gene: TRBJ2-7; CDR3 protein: CASSLVGGTSYEQYF
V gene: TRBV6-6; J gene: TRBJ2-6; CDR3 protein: CASSRSRDSGANVLTF
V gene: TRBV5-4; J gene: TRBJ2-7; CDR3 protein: CASSVSGTAYEQYF
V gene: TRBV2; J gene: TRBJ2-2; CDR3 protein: CASRASGAGELFF
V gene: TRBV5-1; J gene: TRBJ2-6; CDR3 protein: CASSPGAGANVLTF
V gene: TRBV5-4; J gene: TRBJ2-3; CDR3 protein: CASSQGTSGRTSTDTQYF
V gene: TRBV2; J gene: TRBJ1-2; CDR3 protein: CASSDWGQVQIQVYGYTF
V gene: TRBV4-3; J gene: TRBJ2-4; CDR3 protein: CASSQDGGATGTKNIQYF